Following are 6 T cell receptor beta chains from one sample sequenced in a study of T cells in Graves' hyperthyroidism and ophthalmopathy (dated by TCRdb to about 2019). Library creation used multiplex PCR. The reads were generated on an Illumina HiSeq 2000. Amplification of TCR beta CDR3 regions was carried out from RNA transcripts. For the first round of RT-PCR on the TCR CDR3, the HTBI primer set was used together with the Qiagen OneStep RT-PCR kit. TCRdb passed the public sequencing reads through fastp at Q25 and MiXCR, retaining productive beta sequences. Each entry merges the rows of one CDR3 protein and shows their most common DNA and genes. Recorded for this sample are about 270,000 distinct CDR3 sequences; around 20% of them occurred a single time. Roughly 60% of the sample is taken by the ten largest. The source material was blood. These receptor sequences come from a man aged 25 to 40 with Graves' ophthalmopathy.

As for this clonotype: A much bigger clone sits one base away, suggesting this may be a read error. This CDR3 reads CASSMKAGSPLHF. Written as DNA, the CDR3 is TGTGCCAGCAGCATGAAGGCCGGTTCACCCCTCCACTTT. The chain is built from TRBV13 and TRBJ1-6; D gene uncertain. Trimming took 5 bases from V and 9 from J, leaving 11 bases between them. CDR3 size: 13 residues. CDR1 and CDR2 (germline): PRHDT, FYEKMQ (reference sequence).

This clonotype was counted only a few times. The gene calls are TRBV11-3 and TRBJ2-1; 11 nucleotides match TRBD2. Losses at the gene ends were 0 bases for V and 9 bases for J; bases not matched to a gene: 4. CDR3 length: 15 residues. In germline, CDR1 is SGHNT, CDR2 YENEEA. CDR3 in DNA: TGTGCCAGCAGCTTAGAAACTAGCGGGAGAATTGAGCAGTTCTTC. This gives the protein CASSLETSGRIEQFF.

This clonotype was seen ten or more times. This chain connects TRBV28 to TRBJ1-2, with unresolved D. The germline V gene has CDR1 MDHEN and CDR2 SYDVKM. V was shortened by 6 bases and J by 3 bases, with 11 bases between the two germline ends. The length of the CDR3 is 13 residues. The CDR3: CASSLGLDYGYTF. CDR3 nucleotides: TGTGCCAGCAGCCTCGGTTTAGACTATGGCTACACCTTC.

This clonotype has more than one count but fewer than ten. The chain employs TRBV12-5 and TRBJ2-1, with 8 nucleotides matching TRBD1. The CDR3 is 16 residues long. Germline loops: CDR1 LGHNT, CDR2 FRNRAP. The J segment lost 5 bases and the V segment lost 3 bases, leaving 9 bases of the junction unmatched. The CDR3 DNA reads as TGTGCTAGTGGTTTTCGGCCCGGACAGGGCCACAATGAGCAGTTCTTC. This encodes CASGFRPGQGHNEQFF. The variable domain in full, with the rest retrieved from reference TRBV12-5 and TRBJ2-1, is DARVTQTPRHKVTEMGQEVTMRCQPILGHNTVFWYRQTMMQGLELLAYFRNRAPLDDSGMPKDRFSAEMPDATLATLKIQPSEPRDSAVYFCASGFRPGQGHNEQFFGPGTRLTVL.

This clonotype was seen a few times. The chain employs TRBV7-9 and TRBJ1-1; D not resolved. This CDR3 has 12 residues. Germline assignment: CDR1 SEHNR and CDR2 FQNEAQ (reference sequence). V gave up 2 bases and J gave up 7 bases, with 8 bases separating them. The CDR3 reads CASSLKSFEAFF. The CDR3, as DNA: TGTGCCAGCAGCTTAAAATCTTTTGAAGCTTTCTTT.

This clonotype was observed a few times. V usage is TRBV19 and J usage is TRBJ1-1, with D tentatively TRBD1 (6 bases). V lost 8 bases and J lost 1, with 11 bases in between. The V gene's germline CDR1 is LNHDA and CDR2 SQIVND (reference sequence). This CDR3 contains 13 residues. The CDR3 region is CASRDNRNTEAFF. For the CDR3, the DNA is TGTGCCAGTCGGGACAACAGGAACACTGAAGCTTTCTTT.